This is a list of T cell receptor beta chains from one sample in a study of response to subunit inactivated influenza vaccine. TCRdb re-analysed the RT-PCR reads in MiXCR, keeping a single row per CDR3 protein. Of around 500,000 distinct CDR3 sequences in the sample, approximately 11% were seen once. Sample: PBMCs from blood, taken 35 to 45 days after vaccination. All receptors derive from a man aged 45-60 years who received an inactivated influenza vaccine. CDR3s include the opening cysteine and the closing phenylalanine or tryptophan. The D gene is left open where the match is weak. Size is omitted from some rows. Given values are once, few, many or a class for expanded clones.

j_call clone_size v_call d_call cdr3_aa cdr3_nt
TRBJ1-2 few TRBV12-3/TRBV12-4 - CASSFGTDLYTF TGTGCCAGCAGTTTTGGAACAGACCTATACACCTTC
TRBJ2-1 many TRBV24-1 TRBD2 CATSDRLAGGPQFF TGTGCCACCAGTGATCGACTAGCGGGGGGGCCACAATTCTTC
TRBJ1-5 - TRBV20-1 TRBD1 CSAGTGRKPQHF TGCAGTGCGGGGACAGGGAGGAAGCCCCAGCATTTT
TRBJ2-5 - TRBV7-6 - CASSLAWTGLVIAETQYF TGTGCCAGCAGCTTAGCCTGGACGGGACTCGTGATTGCTGAGACCCAGTACTTC
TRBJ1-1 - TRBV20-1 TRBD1 CSADLGQGISAFF TGCAGTGCGGACCTGGGACAGGGAATATCAGCTTTCTTT
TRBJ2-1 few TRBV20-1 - CSAKTARASYNEQFF TGCAGTGCCAAAACCGCAAGAGCCTCCTACAATGAGCAGTTCTTC
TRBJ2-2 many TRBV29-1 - CSVALSNTGELFF TGCAGCGTTGCGCTCTCCAACACCGGGGAGCTGTTTTTT
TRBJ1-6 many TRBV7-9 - CASSLGTGTSNSPLHF TGTGCCAGCAGCTTGGGCACAGGGACTAGTAATTCACCCCTCCACTTT
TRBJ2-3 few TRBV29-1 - CSVGFLASSLADTQYF TGCAGCGTTGGCTTCTTGGCCTCCTCCTTGGCAGATACGCAGTATTTT
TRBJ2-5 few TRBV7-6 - CASSRLWETQYF TGTGCCAGCAGCCGCCTCTGGGAGACCCAGTACTTC
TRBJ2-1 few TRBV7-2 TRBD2 CASSGGLAGGGEQFF TGTGCCAGCAGCGGAGGACTAGCGGGGGGAGGTGAGCAGTTCTTC
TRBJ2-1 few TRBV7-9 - CASSLDSGARVRFF TGTGCCAGCAGCTTAGATTCAGGGGCACGGGTGCGGTTCTTC
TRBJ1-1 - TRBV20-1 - CSARDPRAGAEAFF TGCAGTGCTAGGGACCCCCGCGCCGGGGCTGAAGCTTTCTTT
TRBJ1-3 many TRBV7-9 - CASSFRGRYVDTIYF TGTGCCAGCAGCTTCCGGGGGCGATATGTGGACACCATATATTTT
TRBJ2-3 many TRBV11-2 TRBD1 CASSAGTGQGVGWDTQYF TGTGCCAGCAGCGCGGGAACGGGACAGGGGGTAGGATGGGATACGCAGTATTTT
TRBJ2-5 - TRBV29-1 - CSVAAPGGTQYF TGCAGCGTTGCGGCCCCCGGGGGGACCCAGTACTTC
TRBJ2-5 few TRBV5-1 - CASRTFGLSQETQYF TGCGCCAGCAGAACCTTTGGACTTTCCCAAGAGACCCAGTACTTC
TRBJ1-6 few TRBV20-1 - CSAPTQRVNSPLHF TGCAGTGCCCCCACCCAGAGGGTCAATTCACCCCTCCACTTT
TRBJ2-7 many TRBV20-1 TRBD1 CSANRDRAYEQYF TGCAGTGCTAACCGGGACAGAGCCTACGAGCAGTACTTC
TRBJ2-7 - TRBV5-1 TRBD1 CASSLDSRGSGEQYF TGCGCCAGCAGCTTGGACTCCAGGGGGTCCGGCGAGCAGTACTTC
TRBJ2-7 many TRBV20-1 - CRSQGGLIDEQYF TGCAGGTCCCAAGGGGGGCTCATCGACGAGCAGTACTTC
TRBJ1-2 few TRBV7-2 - CASSSAGRGSYGYTF TGTGCCAGCAGCTCCGCCGGGAGAGGGAGTTATGGCTACACCTTC
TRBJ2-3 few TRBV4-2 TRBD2 CASSQNSGGTDTQYF TGTGCCAGCAGCCAAAATAGCGGGGGCACAGATACGCAGTATTTT
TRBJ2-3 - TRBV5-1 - CASSFRGAQGTDTQYF TGCGCCAGCAGCTTCCGGGGAGCCCAGGGGACAGATACGCAGTATTTT
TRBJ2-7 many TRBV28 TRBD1 CASSLGGTGFYEQYF TGTGCCAGCAGTTTAGGGGGGACAGGGTTCTACGAGCAGTACTTC
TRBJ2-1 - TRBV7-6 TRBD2 CASSLVGSGVYNEQFF TGTGCCAGCAGCTTAGTCGGTAGCGGGGTTTACAATGAGCAGTTCTTC
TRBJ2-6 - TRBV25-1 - CASSGQGLSGANVLTF TGTGCCAGCAGTGGGCAGGGTCTTTCTGGGGCCAACGTCCTGACTTTC
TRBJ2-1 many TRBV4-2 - CASSHPYGEQFF TGTGCCAGCAGCCACCCTTACGGTGAGCAGTTCTTC
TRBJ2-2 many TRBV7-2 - CASSTQRRNTGELFF TGTGCCAGCAGCACTCAGCGGAGGAACACCGGGGAGCTGTTTTTT
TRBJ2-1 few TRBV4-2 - CASSQGDWQGRDNEQFF TGTGCCAGCAGCCAAGGTGATTGGCAGGGAAGGGACAATGAGCAGTTCTTC
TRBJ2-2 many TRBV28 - CASTFYRVAGELFF TGTGCCAGCACTTTTTACAGGGTTGCCGGGGAGCTGTTTTTT
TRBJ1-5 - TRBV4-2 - CASIQDGATDGNQPQHF TGTGCCAGCATCCAAGATGGGGCTACGGACGGCAATCAGCCCCAGCATTTT
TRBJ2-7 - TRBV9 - CASSGNPSGEQYF TGTGCCAGCAGCGGAAACCCATCTGGCGAGCAGTACTTC
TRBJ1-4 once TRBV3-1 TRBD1 CASSQAGTASEKLFF TGTGCCAGCAGCCAAGCCGGGACAGCAAGTGAAAAACTGTTTTTT
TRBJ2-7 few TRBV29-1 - CSVEFRLGYEQYF TGCAGCGTTGAATTCCGCCTCGGGTACGAGCAGTACTTC